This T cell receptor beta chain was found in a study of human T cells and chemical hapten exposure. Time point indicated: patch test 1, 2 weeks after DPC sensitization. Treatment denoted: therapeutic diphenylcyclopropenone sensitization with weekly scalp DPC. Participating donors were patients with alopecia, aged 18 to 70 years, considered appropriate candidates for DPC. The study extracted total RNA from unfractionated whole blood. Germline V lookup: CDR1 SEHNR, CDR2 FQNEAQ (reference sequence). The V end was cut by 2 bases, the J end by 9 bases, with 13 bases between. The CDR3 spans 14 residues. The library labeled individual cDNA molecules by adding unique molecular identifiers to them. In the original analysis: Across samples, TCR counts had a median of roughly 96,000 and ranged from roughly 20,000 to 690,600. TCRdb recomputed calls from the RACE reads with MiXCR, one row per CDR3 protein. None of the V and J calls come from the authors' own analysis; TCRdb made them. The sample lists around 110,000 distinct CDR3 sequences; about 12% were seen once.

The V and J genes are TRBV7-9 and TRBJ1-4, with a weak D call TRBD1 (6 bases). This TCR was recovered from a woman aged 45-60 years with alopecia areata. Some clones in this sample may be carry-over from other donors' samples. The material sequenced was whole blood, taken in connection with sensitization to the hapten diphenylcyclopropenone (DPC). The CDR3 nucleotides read TGTGCCAGCAGCTTACAGGGGTTGAATCAAAAACTGTTTTTT. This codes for CASSLQGLNQKLFF.